These 30 T cell receptor beta chains originate from one sample sequenced in a study of blood T cell repertoires in COVID-19. The protocol was immunoSEQ multiplex PCR, while the TCRdb copy is restricted to in-frame clones and leaves out a portion. The data contain about 160,000 clones, approximately 93% of them singletons. The specimen sequenced was peripheral blood. These receptor sequences come from a woman between 55 and 75 years old with COVID-19, enrolled during active disease.

The genes are TRBV12-3 or TRBV12-4 and TRBJ1-2; D uncertain. Trimming shortened V by 5 bases and J by 1 base, and 5 bases separated the two germline ends. The CDR3 contains 12 residues. The CDR3: CASSQVNYGYTF. The CDR3 DNA is TGTGCCAGCAGTCAGGTTAACTATGGCTACACCTTC.

This CDR3 is CASSRVGEPNYGYTF. For the CDR3, the DNA is TGTGCCAGCAGCAGGGTCGGGGAGCCTAACTATGGCTACACCTTC. The chain couples TRBV5-6 to TRBJ1-2; D unclear. The CDR3 is 15 residues long. V was clipped by 4 bases and J by 0 bases, with 13 bases between them. The germline gives CDR1 SGHDT, CDR2 YYEEEE.

V usage is TRBV7-2 and J usage is TRBJ1-1, with TRBD1 as a possible D gene (5 bases). Germline V gene data show CDR1 as SGHTA and CDR2 as FQGNSA. The CDR3 contains 18 residues. V lost 0 bases and J 1 base, leaving 18 bases between the germline ends. CDR3 sequence reads: CASSLAGVYASSNTEAFF. CDR3 DNA: TGTGCCAGCAGCTTAGCAGGGGTCTACGCCTCCTCGAACACTGAAGCTTTCTTT.

Written as DNA, the CDR3 is TGTGCCAGCAGTTACTCGGGGACAGGGTCCTACAATGAGCAGTTCTTC. This translates into CASSYSGTGSYNEQFF. This rearrangement joins TRBV6-5 to TRBJ2-1; TRBD1 matches 9 bases. This CDR3 region has 16 residues. The V gene's germline CDR1 is MNHEY and CDR2 SVGAGI. Trimming at V came to 0 bases and at J to 1 base, leaving 1 base not matched to a gene.

The chain links TRBV4-3 to TRBJ1-2; tentatively, D is TRBD1 (5 bases). The germline V gene has CDR1 LGHNA and CDR2 YSLEER. This CDR3 spans 17 amino acids. Trimming took 0 bases from V and 7 from J, leaving 21 bases between them. CDR3 DNA: TGCGCCAGCAGCCAAGATCTTTCGGCCAGGACATGGGGTGGCTACACCTTC. This codes for CASSQDLSARTWGGYTF.

The chain has TRBV5-1 and TRBJ2-5, with TRBD2 matching over 13 bases. The CDR3 runs 18 residues. Germline V gene lookup returns CDR1 SGHRS and CDR2 YFSETQ. V shed 3 bases and J 2 bases; nucleotides not matched to a gene: 10. CDR3 protein: CASSYGLAGDPLQETQYF. CDR3 nucleotide sequence: TGCGCCAGCAGCTACGGACTAGCGGGGGATCCGCTGCAAGAGACCCAGTACTTC.

This chain uses TRBV5-1 with TRBJ1-1; D gene ambiguous. Germline-derived CDR1 and CDR2 are SGHRS and YFSETQ. This CDR3 is 15 amino acids long. V lost 0 bases and J lost 0, with 9 bases in between. The CDR3 here is CASSLAGDMNTEAFF. In DNA, the CDR3 is TGCGCCAGCAGCTTGGCCGGTGACATGAACACTGAAGCTTTCTTT.

This sequence joins TRBV30 and TRBJ2-1; D might be TRBD1 (5 bases). Trimming shortened V by 3 bases and J by 5 bases, and 17 bases separated the two germline ends. Per the germline V gene, CDR1 is GTSNPN and CDR2 is SVGIG (reference sequence). The CDR3 length is 15 residues. CDR3 DNA sequence: TGTGCCTGGAGGTCAGGGTTATCCACAAACAATGAGCAGTTCTTC. Translated, it gives CAWRSGLSTNNEQFF.

The chain employs TRBV3-1 (or the pseudogene TRBV3-2) and TRBJ2-7, with no clear D. Trimming cost V 0 bases and J 12 bases, with 15 bases left between them. Germline CDR1 reads LGHDT; CDR2 reads YNNKEL (reference sequence). The CDR3 consists of 13 residues. Here the CDR3 DNA reads TGTGCCAGCAGCCAAGAGCCCCGGTACCCGAGGTACTTC. Its protein is CASSQEPRYPRYF.

The chain joins TRBV5-4 to TRBJ1-6; TRBD1 aligns across 7 bases. Unmatched junction bases numbered 11, after V lost 3 bases and J lost 5 bases. The CDR3 has 17 residues. Germline CDR1 and CDR2: SGHNT and YYREEE (reference sequence). The CDR3, as DNA: TGTGCCAGCAGCTCCACTCCCGACAGGGACAATAATTCACCCCTCCACTTT. Its protein product is CASSSTPDRDNNSPLHF.

The V gene is TRBV3-1 (or the pseudogene TRBV3-2), the J gene TRBJ2-1; TRBD2 matches at 11 bases. V was pared by 0 bases and J by 10 bases, with 5 bases of the junction left unmatched. The length of the CDR3 is 15 residues. Germline CDR1 LGHDT, CDR2 YNNKEL (reference sequence). CDR3 residues: CASSQDLRLAGEQFF. The CDR3 bases are TGTGCCAGCAGCCAAGATCTCCGACTAGCGGGGGAGCAGTTCTTC.

V and J are TRBV24-1 and TRBJ1-2; D is undetermined. This CDR3 is 14 amino acids long. The germline gives CDR1 KGHDR, CDR2 SFDVKD. V gave up 0 bases and J gave up 8 bases, with 12 bases separating them. The chain's CDR3 is CATSDLGRIEGYTF. As DNA, the CDR3 is TGTGCCACCAGTGATTTGGGGAGGATAGAGGGCTACACCTTC.

The V gene is TRBV7-2, the J gene TRBJ2-5; 8 nucleotides align to TRBD2. The V and J ends lost 7 bases and 4 bases, in that order; junction bases with no gene match: 11. Germline V gives CDR1 SGHTA, CDR2 FQGNSA. The CDR3 consists of 15 residues. This chain's CDR3 is CASKVRGGWVETQYF. The CDR3, as DNA: TGTGCCAGCAAGGTCCGGGGGGGCTGGGTAGAGACCCAGTACTTC.

The rearrangement links TRBV19 to TRBJ2-2, with D perhaps TRBD2 (5 bases). Germline V gene lookup returns CDR1 LNHDA and CDR2 SQIVND (reference sequence). Deletions cut 4 bases from V and 4 bases from J, with 7 bases between. CDR3 length equals 13 residues. CDR3 in amino acids: CASSNRGTGELFF. The CDR3, as DNA: TGTGCCAGTAGTAACCGGGGCACCGGGGAGCTGTTTTTT.

The rearrangement links TRBV7-9 to TRBJ1-6, with 8 bases that match TRBD1. J was trimmed by 13 bases and V by 5 bases; bases with no gene match: 7. Germline lookup yields CDR1 SEHNR and CDR2 FQNEAQ (reference sequence). This CDR3 spans 13 amino acids. The CDR3 protein is CASSRTGTGPLHF. The CDR3 nucleotides are TGTGCCAGCAGCCGGACAGGGACGGGGCCCCTCCACTTT.

The chain links TRBV6-5 to TRBJ2-7; possibly TRBD2 for D (6 bases). This CDR3 is built from 16 residues. Trimming removed 2 bases at V and 4 bases at J, with 18 bases between. Germline V gene data show CDR1 as MNHEY and CDR2 as SVGAGI. The DNA of the CDR3 is TGTGCCAGCAGTTACCCGAGTGGGGGGTTACGGTACGAGCAGTACTTC. Its translation is CASSYPSGGLRYEQYF.

This clone was found once. V is TRBV29-1 and J is TRBJ2-4; 10 nucleotides match TRBD1. Germline-derived CDR1 and CDR2 are SQVTM and ANQGSEA. The CDR3 covers 15 residues. With V trimmed by 6 bases and J by 4 bases, 9 bases remained unmatched. The CDR3 nucleotides read TGCAGCGTGATTCAGGGACAGGGGTTAAAAAACATTCAGTACTTC. It yields the protein CSVIQGQGLKNIQYF.

This chain uses TRBV7-9 with TRBJ1-4, with TRBD1 matching over 7 bases. This CDR3 has 16 residues. V lost 2 bases and J lost 7; bases outside the gene matches: 10. The germline CDR1 and CDR2 sequences are SEHNR and FQNEAQ (reference sequence). The CDR3 spells CASSLRDSFISEKLFF. The CDR3 DNA follows: TGTGCCAGCAGCTTAAGGGACAGTTTTATCTCTGAAAAACTGTTTTTT.

The V and J genes are TRBV10-3 and TRBJ2-7; D is perhaps TRBD1 (6 bases). Trimming removed 11 bases from V and 0 bases from J, with 14 bases in between. Germline assignment: CDR1 ENHRY and CDR2 SYGVKD. This CDR3 comprises 13 residues. The CDR3 protein is CAAGTSSSYEQYF. The CDR3, as DNA: TGTGCCGCAGGGACATCCAGCTCCTACGAGCAGTACTTC.

The chain has TRBV20-1 and TRBJ1-5; possible D gene TRBD1, 5 bases. V dropped 3 bases and J dropped 6 bases, with 15 bases sitting between them. CDR1 is DFQATT, CDR2 SNEGSKA, per germline (reference sequence). The CDR3 is made up of 14 amino acids. The CDR3 DNA is TGCAGTGCTAGTCCACCCGGGGGAAGTCAGCCCCAGCATTTT. Translated: CSASPPGGSQPQHF.

The chain is built from TRBV15 and TRBJ1-5, with TRBD1 matching over 7 bases. This CDR3 region has 15 residues. Trimming at V came to 1 base and at J to 8 bases, leaving 8 bases not matched to a gene. Germline lookup yields CDR1 LNHNV and CDR2 YYDKDF (reference sequence). This chain's CDR3 is CATSRARQGVEPQHF. The CDR3 DNA sequence: TGTGCCACCAGCAGAGCTAGGCAGGGGGTTGAGCCCCAGCATTTT.

The chain links TRBV28 to TRBJ1-2; no clear D. The V and J ends lost 6 bases and 1 base respectively, with 9 bases between them. This CDR3 is built from 13 residues. Germline V gives CDR1 MDHEN, CDR2 SYDVKM. The DNA for the CDR3 is TGTGCCAGCAGCCCCGGACTTAACTATGGCTACACCTTC. This sequence encodes CASSPGLNYGYTF.

The rearrangement links TRBV15 to TRBJ2-5; D is uncertain. The CDR3 loop spans 16 amino acids. CDR1 and CDR2 from the germline V gene are LNHNV and YYDKDF (reference sequence). With 0 bases removed from V and 7 bases from J, the gap between germline ends came to 18 bases. The CDR3: CATSRDRNRLGGTQYF. CDR3 DNA: TGTGCCACCAGCAGAGATCGTAACCGGCTAGGTGGGACCCAGTACTTC.

V and J are TRBV2 and TRBJ1-1, with TRBD1 matching 8 bases. Germline V gives CDR1 SNHLY, CDR2 FYNNEI. The CDR3 has 17 residues. V lost 6 bases to trimming and J lost 1 base; unmatched junction nucleotides: 13. The CDR3 nucleotides are TGTGCCAGCAGCGCAAATACAGCCGGGACAGGGAACACTGAAGCTTTCTTT. Translating gives CASSANTAGTGNTEAFF.

The V gene is TRBV6-2 or TRBV6-3, the J gene TRBJ1-1; a possible D gene is TRBD1 (5 bases). This CDR3 region has 14 residues. With 5 bases removed from V and 5 bases from J, the gap between germline ends came to 15 bases. In germline, CDR1 is MNHEY, CDR2 SVGEGT. The CDR3 region is CASSPEGSTTEAFF. The CDR3 DNA follows: TGTGCCAGCAGTCCGGAGGGGAGTACGACTGAAGCTTTCTTT.

V gene TRBV3-1 (or the pseudogene TRBV3-2) combines with J gene TRBJ1-6, with TRBD1 as a possible D gene (6 bases). The V gene lost 4 bases and the J gene lost 7 bases, with 14 bases spanning the gap. This CDR3 has 15 amino acids. Germline assignment: CDR1 LGHDT and CDR2 YNNKEL (reference sequence). The CDR3 loop reads CASSLRGGRNSPLHF. The CDR3 DNA is TGTGCCAGCAGCCTGAGGGGGGGTCGAAATTCACCCCTCCACTTT.

The gene calls are TRBV9 and TRBJ2-3; D not resolved. Between the trimmed V and J ends, which lost 4 bases and 0 bases, there was a span of 3 bases. Per the germline V gene, CDR1 is SGDLS and CDR2 is YYNGEE. This CDR3 spans 12 amino acids. CDR3 DNA: TGTGCCAGCAGCATAAGCACAGATACGCAGTATTTT. Amino acids: CASSISTDTQYF.

CDR3 DNA sequence: TGTGCCAGCAGCTTAGGCCCAGGTTACGAGCAGTACTTC. Translation: CASSLGPGYEQYF. The gene calls are TRBV7-3 and TRBJ2-7; D ambiguous. CDR3 length equals 13 residues. Trimming removed 2 bases from V and 4 bases from J, with 9 bases in between. Germline CDR1 reads SGHTA; CDR2 reads FQGTGA.

This chain joins TRBV9 and TRBJ1-6, with TRBD1 as a possible D gene (6 bases). The CDR3 is 15 amino acids. Germline V gene sequence: CDR1 SGDLS, CDR2 YYNGEE. V gave up 4 bases and J gave up 7 bases, with 15 bases separating them. DNA of the CDR3: TGTGCCAGCAGCCCCTCGGGCAGGGGAAATTCACCCCTCCACTTT. Translated, it gives CASSPSGRGNSPLHF.

The chain is built from TRBV7-9 and TRBJ1-2; TRBD1 is a possible D gene (5 bases). The germline CDR1 and CDR2 sequences are SEHNR and FQNEAQ (reference sequence). The V end was cut by 2 bases, the J end by 6 bases, with 7 bases between. This CDR3 contains 12 residues. For the CDR3, the DNA is TGTGCCAGCAGCTTATCGGGGGATGGCTACACCTTC. Translated, it gives CASSLSGDGYTF.